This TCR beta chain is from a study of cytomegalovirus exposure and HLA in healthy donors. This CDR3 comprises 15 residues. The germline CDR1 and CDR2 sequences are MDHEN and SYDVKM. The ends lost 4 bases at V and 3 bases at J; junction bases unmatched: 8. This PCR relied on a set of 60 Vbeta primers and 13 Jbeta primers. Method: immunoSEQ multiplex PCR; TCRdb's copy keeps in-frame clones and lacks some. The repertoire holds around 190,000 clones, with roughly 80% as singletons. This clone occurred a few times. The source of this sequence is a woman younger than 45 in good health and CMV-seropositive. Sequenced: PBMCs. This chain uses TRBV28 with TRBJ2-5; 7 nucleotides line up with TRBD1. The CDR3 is CASSSSWTGEETQYF. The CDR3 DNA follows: TGTGCCAGCAGTTCCTCTTGGACAGGCGAAGAGACCCAGTACTTC.